The present T cell receptor (beta chain) was sequenced within a study of blood T cell repertoires in COVID-19. Study-wide background: The study drew acute and convalescent COVID-19 samples from the United States, Italy and Spain.

This CDR3 is 12 amino acids long. V shed 5 bases, J shed 9 bases, and the junction held 6 bases outside the gene matches. CDR1 is MNHNY, CDR2 SVGAGI, per germline (reference sequence). Per the authors' pipeline: By means of reference gene primer amplification, nucleated cell counts were estimated. Assay: immunoSEQ multiplex PCR; the TCRdb copy retains only in-frame clones and omits some. V, J and clone size reflect that table, while D and trimming were determined from the DNA. The table records approximately 35,000 clones, 70% to 80% of them present only once. V gene TRBV6-6 combines with J gene TRBJ1-2; the match to TRBD1 covers 7 bases. The source of this sequence is a man older than 75 with acute or convalescent COVID-19. Sample: peripheral blood. CDR3 in amino acids: CASSPPDRSYTF. Written as DNA, the CDR3 is TGTGCCAGCAGTCCCCCGGACAGGAGCTACACCTTC.